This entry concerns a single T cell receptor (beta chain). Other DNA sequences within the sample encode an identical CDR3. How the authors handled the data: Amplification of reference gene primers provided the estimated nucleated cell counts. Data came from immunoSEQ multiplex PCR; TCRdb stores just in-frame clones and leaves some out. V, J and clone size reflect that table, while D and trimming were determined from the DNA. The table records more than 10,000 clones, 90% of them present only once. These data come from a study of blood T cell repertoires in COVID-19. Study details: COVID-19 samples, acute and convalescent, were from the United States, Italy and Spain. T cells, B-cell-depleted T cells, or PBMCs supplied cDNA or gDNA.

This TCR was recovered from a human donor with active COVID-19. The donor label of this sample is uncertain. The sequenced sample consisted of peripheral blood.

The CDR3: CASSSQGRTEAFF. CDR3 DNA sequence: TGTGCCAGCAGTTCCCAGGGGAGAACTGAAGCTTTCTTT. The chain uses TRBV27 and TRBJ1-1; possibly TRBD1 for D (6 bases). Germline V gene data show CDR1 as MNHEY and CDR2 as SMNVEV (reference sequence). The CDR3 is 13 residues long. The ends were cut back, 4 bases at V and 5 bases at J, with 11 bases in the middle.